A single TCR beta chain is shown here with its context. This PCR relied on a set of 60 Vbeta primers and 13 Jbeta primers. Some clones are missing from TCRdb's copy, which holds only in-frame ones; the method was immunoSEQ multiplex PCR. Found here are around 97,000 clones, 66% of them singletons; the top ten hold more than 3%. CDR3 length equals 13 residues. V dropped 8 bases and J dropped 4; count of bases not matched to a gene: 3. From germline, CDR1 is MNHNS and CDR2 SASEGT. The data originate from a study of cytomegalovirus exposure and HLA in healthy donors. As for the study in general: Sequencing of some 200 million T cells in an earlier analysis found some 100 million unique TCR beta sequences.

This TCR was sampled from a woman in her forties or fifties in good health and CMV-seronegative. The rearrangement uses TRBV6-1 and TRBJ1-4; 8 positions match TRBD1. The source material was PBMCs. CDR3 coding DNA: TGTGCCAGCTCGGGACAGGTTAATGAAAAACTGTTTTTT. Translated: CASSGQVNEKLFF.